A selection of T cell receptor beta chains follows, all from one sample in a study of blood T cell repertoires in COVID-19. Profiling relied on immunoSEQ multiplex PCR, and the TCRdb table lists in-frame clones only, not all of them. This table has some 44,000 clones, about 88% appearing once. The specimen was peripheral blood. Receptors originate from a human donor in a cohort sampled during active COVID-19. Both conserved end residues are part of each CDR3. The D gene is left open where the match is weak. Size values are once, few and many counts, or a class for expanded clones, and some rows have none.

CDR3 length	D gene	V gene	clone size	J gene	CDR3 DNA	CDR3 protein
11	NA	TRBV20-1	NA	TRBJ2-7	TGCAGTGCCCAACTAGTCTACGAGCAGTACTTC	CSAQLVYEQYF
14	NA	TRBV27	NA	TRBJ1-2	TGTGCCAGCAGTTTAAGACTAGCAGGGTATGGCTACACCTTC	CASSLRLAGYGYTF
15	TRBD2	TRBV5-6	NA	TRBJ2-5	TGTGCCAGCAGCCCCCTGATTAGCGGGTTAGAGACCCAGTACTTC	CASSPLISGLETQYF
16	NA	TRBV18	NA	TRBJ1-3	TGTGCCAGCTCACACCAGGGCGGGGAAAATGGAAACACCATATATTTT	CASSHQGGENGNTIYF
13	TRBD1	TRBV29-1	NA	TRBJ1-4	TGCAGCGTTGAGGGACAGGGGAGAGAAAAACTGTTTTTT	CSVEGQGREKLFF
13	NA	TRBV30	few	TRBJ1-5	TGTGCCTGGAGTCCCTCTAGCAATCAGCCCCAGCATTTT	CAWSPSSNQPQHF
16	TRBD1	TRBV27	NA	TRBJ2-7	TGTGCCAGCAGTATCGGGACAGGGGGCGCATGGGACGAGCAGTACTTC	CASSIGTGGAWDEQYF
14	NA	TRBV2	NA	TRBJ2-7	TGTGCCAGCAGTCTCAAGGGGCCCCTCTACGAGCAGTACTTC	CASSLKGPLYEQYF
13	NA	TRBV19	NA	TRBJ2-1	TGTGCCAGTAGTATAGGGCGAGGGCCTGAGCAGTTCTTC	CASSIGRGPEQFF
15	TRBD1	TRBV6-5	NA	TRBJ1-6	TGTGCCAGCAGTTACAGCTTGGACAGGGGTTCACCCCTCCACTTT	CASSYSLDRGSPLHF
14	NA	TRBV9	NA	TRBJ1-2	TGTGCCAGCAGCGGACCGAGGGCTTTTACTGGCTACACCTTC	CASSGPRAFTGYTF
19	TRBD2	TRBV9	NA	TRBJ2-3	TGTGCCAGCAGCCCGAGGGCCGAGCGGGGGGGGATACTAACAGATACGCAGTATTTT	CASSPRAERGGILTDTQYF
16	TRBD2	TRBV7-9	NA	TRBJ2-2	TGTGCCAGCAGAGCCCGGGGGGGCGAAGGCACCGGGGAGCTGTTTTTT	CASRARGGEGTGELFF
15	TRBD1	TRBV5-4	NA	TRBJ1-2	TGTGCCAGCAGCGTCGCAGGGGGTGGCTACTATGGCTACACCTTC	CASSVAGGGYYGYTF
15	NA	TRBV2	NA	TRBJ1-1	TGTGCCAGCAGCGTGGGGAGGGGCGCGGACACTGAAGCTTTCTTT	CASSVGRGADTEAFF
17	TRBD2	TRBV5-1	NA	TRBJ2-3	TGCGCCAGCAGCCAACAGCCAGCGGGGGCTAGCACAGATACGCAGTATTTT	CASSQQPAGASTDTQYF
13	NA	TRBV24-1	NA	TRBJ1-1	TGTGCCACCAGTGACTCAAGCGGCGCTGAAGCTTTCTTT	CATSDSSGAEAFF
16	TRBD1	TRBV29-1	NA	TRBJ2-3	TGCAGCGCTGGGAAAGGAATGACAGGGGGTGCAGATACGCAGTATTTT	CSAGKGMTGGADTQYF
15	TRBD2	TRBV3-1/TRBV3-2	NA	TRBJ2-1	TGTGCCAGCAGCCAAGGTAATAGCGGGGGGGATCGGCAGTTCTTC	CASSQGNSGGDRQFF
11	NA	TRBV6-6	few	TRBJ1-5	TGTGCCAGCAGTTCCGAGGGGCCCCAGCATTTT	CASSSEGPQHF
15	NA	TRBV6-5	NA	TRBJ1-6	TGTGCCAGCAGATTGACAGAAAATTATAATTCACCCCTCCACTTT	CASRLTENYNSPLHF